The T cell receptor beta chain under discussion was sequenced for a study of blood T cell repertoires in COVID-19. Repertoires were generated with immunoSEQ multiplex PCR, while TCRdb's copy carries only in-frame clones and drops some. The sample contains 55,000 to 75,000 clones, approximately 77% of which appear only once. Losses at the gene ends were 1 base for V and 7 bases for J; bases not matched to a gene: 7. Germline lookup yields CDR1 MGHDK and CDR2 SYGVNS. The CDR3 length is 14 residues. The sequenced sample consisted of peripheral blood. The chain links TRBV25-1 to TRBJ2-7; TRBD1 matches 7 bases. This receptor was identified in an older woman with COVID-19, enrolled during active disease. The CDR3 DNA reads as TGTGCCAGCAGTGAATCGGTCAGGGGGTATGAGCAGTACTTC. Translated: CASSESVRGYEQYF.